This TCR beta chain was sequenced during a study of post-analysis software for immune sequencing data. Overall study findings and caveats: F measure showed strong co-clustering of same-batch samples. Included in a set of several TRBV segments more frequent in patients than controls were TRBV5-6, TRBV5-1 and TRBV20-1.

This CDR3 comprises 14 residues. Germline values: CDR1 SGHRS, CDR2 YFSETQ. V lost 0 bases to trimming and J lost 9 bases, with 13 bases between them. Every TCR beta cDNA library bore unique molecular identifiers. In TCRdb, the PCR reads were re-called with MiXCR into one record per CDR3 protein. This table has about 430,000 distinct CDR3 sequences, approximately 37% appearing once. Note on this clonotype: What it binds is not known.

The chain employs TRBV5-1 and TRBJ2-1; D not resolved. This receptor was obtained from a girl aged 2-10 years with multiple sclerosis. The specimen was blood. The CDR3 nucleotides read TGCGCCAGCAGCTTGGATGGCACGGATCGTGAGCAGTTCTTC. This sequence encodes CASSLDGTDREQFF.